These T cell receptor beta chains were read from a single sample in a study of neurological immune-mediated disorders. TCRdb fed the 5' RACE reads into MiXCR, producing one record per CDR3 protein. The table has 90,000 to 100,000 distinct CDR3 sequences, 3.5% to 4% seen once; the top ten hold around 6%. The source material was PBMCs. Receptors were obtained from a young woman with multiple sclerosis. Each CDR3 is given with its conserved first and last residue. Each record gives: CDR3 protein, CDR3 DNA, J gene, D gene, clone size, V gene. A D gene is named only where the DNA matches it firmly. Clone size is stated in some rows and not others, as once, few, many or a class when expanded.

CSVFRGEGAFF,TGCAGCGTTTTTCGGGGAGAGGGAGCTTTCTTT,TRBJ1-1,.,many,TRBV29-1
CASSLAVRGRDYEQYF,TGCGCCAGCAGCTTGGCCGTGCGGGGCAGGGACTACGAGCAGTACTTC,TRBJ2-7,.,many,TRBV5-1
CASSSGQGTDTQYF,TGTGCCAGCAGTTCCGGACAGGGAACAGATACGCAGTATTTT,TRBJ2-3,TRBD1,many,TRBV7-2
CATSDPGTGVGELFF,TGTGCCACCAGTGACCCCGGGACAGGGGTCGGGGAGCTGTTTTTT,TRBJ2-2,TRBD1,many,TRBV24-1
CASSPVLAGVGEQFF,TGTGCCAGCAGCCCCGTACTAGCGGGAGTTGGGGAGCAGTTCTTC,TRBJ2-1,TRBD2,many,TRBV7-3
CASSPGTINKDTQYF,TGTGCCAGCAGCCCCGGGACTATCAATAAGGATACGCAGTATTTT,TRBJ2-3,TRBD2,many,TRBV7-9
CASSYSRAPQETQYF,TGTGCCAGCAGTTACTCGCGGGCACCACAAGAGACCCAGTACTTC,TRBJ2-5,.,many,TRBV6-2/TRBV6-3
CSARLTGPGELFF,TGCAGTGCCAGACTGACAGGGCCCGGGGAGCTGTTTTTT,TRBJ2-2,TRBD1,many,TRBV20-1
CASSQEGTATFEQYF,TGTGCCAGCAGCCAAGAAGGGACCGCTACTTTTGAGCAGTACTTC,TRBJ2-7,.,many,TRBV3-1
CASSRDARGTEAFF,TGTGCCAGCAGCCGGGATGCAAGGGGCACTGAAGCTTTCTTT,TRBJ1-1,.,many,TRBV3-1
CASSPGGGNSPLHF,TGCGCCAGCAGCCCAGGGGGCGGTAATTCACCCCTCCACTTT,TRBJ1-6,TRBD1,many,TRBV5-1
CASSYSRTSGSYAQYF,TGTGCCAGCAGTTACTCGAGGACTAGCGGGAGCTACGCGCAGTACTTC,TRBJ2-7,TRBD2,once,TRBV6-5
CSAGGGGVEKLFF,TGCAGTGCTGGCGGCGGGGGTGTTGAAAAACTGTTTTTT,TRBJ1-4,.,many,TRBV20-1
CASSFGQGSYEQYF,TGCGCCAGCAGCTTCGGACAGGGGTCCTACGAGCAGTACTTC,TRBJ2-7,TRBD1,.,TRBV5-1
CATERGAQETQYF,TGTGCCACCGAACGCGGGGCCCAAGAGACCCAGTACTTC,TRBJ2-5,.,many,TRBV15
CASSRDDSTRTEAFF,TGCGCCAGCAGCCGAGACGACAGTACCCGCACTGAAGCTTTCTTT,TRBJ1-1,.,many,TRBV5-1
CASSKGLAGGGYNEQFF,TGTGCCAGCAGCAAGGGACTAGCGGGAGGGGGCTACAATGAGCAGTTCTTC,TRBJ2-1,TRBD2,many,TRBV7-2
CASSVGAPGDYGYTF,TGTGCCAGCAGCGTCGGCGCTCCTGGGGACTATGGCTACACCTTC,TRBJ1-2,.,many,TRBV9
CATSDLGTLCHEQFF,TGTGCCACCAGTGATCTAGGGACCCTTTGCCATGAGCAGTTCTTC,TRBJ2-1,.,many,TRBV24-1
CASSLVGTDIYEQYF,TGCGCCAGCAGCTTGGTTGGGACGGATATCTACGAGCAGTACTTC,TRBJ2-7,.,many,TRBV5-1
CASSYAQASYNEQFF,TGTGCCAGCAGTTACGCCCAGGCCTCCTACAATGAGCAGTTCTTC,TRBJ2-1,.,many,TRBV6-2/TRBV6-3
CASGAGSTDTQYF,TGTGCCAGCGGAGCGGGAAGCACAGATACGCAGTATTTT,TRBJ2-3,TRBD2,many,TRBV25-1
CSAWPNSQETQYF,TGCAGTGCTTGGCCTAACAGCCAAGAGACCCAGTACTTC,TRBJ2-5,.,once,TRBV20-1
CASSDRAGGFEQFF,TGTGCCAGCAGTGACCGGGCAGGGGGCTTTGAGCAGTTCTTC,TRBJ2-1,TRBD1,many,TRBV25-1
CATSRDGGASGEQYF,TGTGCCACCAGCAGAGACGGGGGAGCATCGGGCGAGCAGTACTTC,TRBJ2-7,.,few,TRBV15
CAISYRDERGELFF,TGTGCCATCAGTTACCGGGACGAGAGGGGGGAGCTGTTTTTT,TRBJ2-2,.,many,TRBV10-3
CSASLAGESYEQYF,TGCAGTGCTAGTCTAGCGGGGGAATCCTACGAGCAGTACTTC,TRBJ2-7,TRBD2,many,TRBV20-1
CASSLDGRYANTGELFF,TGTGCCAGCAGCTTGGATGGCAGATACGCGAACACCGGGGAGCTGTTTTTT,TRBJ2-2,.,many,TRBV5-4
CASREMLAGPNEQFF,TGCGCCAGCAGAGAGATGTTAGCGGGGCCGAATGAGCAGTTCTTC,TRBJ2-1,TRBD2,many,TRBV5-1
CASTEGASNTIYF,TGTGCCAGCACCGAAGGAGCTTCCAACACCATATATTTT,TRBJ1-3,.,many,TRBV12-3/TRBV12-4
CASSYYRAKETQYF,TGTGCCAGCAGTTACTACAGAGCTAAAGAGACCCAGTACTTC,TRBJ2-5,.,many,TRBV6-5
CASSESNLGYGYTF,TGCGCCAGCAGTGAGTCGAACCTAGGGTATGGCTACACCTTC,TRBJ1-2,.,many,TRBV10-2
CASSTGNNEQFF,TGTGCCAGCAGTACGGGCAACAATGAGCAGTTCTTC,TRBJ2-1,.,many,TRBV7-3
CSVREREVYNEQFF,TGCAGCGTCCGCGAGCGGGAGGTCTACAATGAGCAGTTCTTC,TRBJ2-1,TRBD2,many,TRBV29-1
CASSDIAQNTQYF,TGTGCCAGCAGCGACATAGCCCAAAATACGCAGTATTTT,TRBJ2-3,.,many,TRBV7-2
CASSLARGRPDTQYF,TGCGCCAGCAGCTTGGCAAGGGGGCGTCCAGATACGCAGTATTTT,TRBJ2-3,TRBD1,many,TRBV5-1
CASSPRVSGNEQYF,TGTGCCAGCAGCCCCCGGGTAAGCGGGAACGAGCAGTACTTC,TRBJ2-7,TRBD2,many,TRBV7-6
CSARDLTNGYTF,TGCAGTGCTAGAGATCTAACAAATGGCTACACCTTC,TRBJ1-2,.,many,TRBV20-1
CASSLGGTGQPQHF,TGTGCCAGCAGCTTGGGAGGGACAGGTCAGCCCCAGCATTTT,TRBJ1-5,TRBD1,many,TRBV5-6
CATLGQGMSYEQYF,TGTGCCACCCTCGGACAGGGTATGTCCTACGAGCAGTACTTC,TRBJ2-7,TRBD1,many,TRBV10-3
CASSFGGYSYEQYF,TGTGCCAGCAGCTTCGGGGGTTACTCCTACGAGCAGTACTTC,TRBJ2-7,.,few,TRBV28